Shown below are 4 T cell receptor beta chains from a single sample sequenced in a study of control samples from healthy donors and cancer patients. Measured with immunoSEQ multiplex PCR; TCRdb has only the in-frame clones, and not every one. There are 170,000 or so clones in the sample; about 94% occur only once, and 8.5% lies in the top ten. Sample: blood. These receptors were collected from a woman aged 40 to 50 in good health.

A single count supports this clone. The rearrangement joins TRBV4-3 to TRBJ2-4, with 7 bases that match TRBD1. Germline loops: CDR1 LGHNA, CDR2 YSLEER. V trimming: 4 bases; J trimming: 0 bases; junction bases outside the gene matches: 6. CDR3 length equals 16 residues. The CDR3 nucleotides are TGCGCCAGCAGCCCGGGACAGACGCTAGCCAAAAACATTCAGTACTTC. Translating it yields CASSPGQTLAKNIQYF.

The V gene is TRBV15, the J gene TRBJ1-5; no reliable D call. Germline-derived CDR1 and CDR2 are LNHNV and YYDKDF (reference sequence). V was clipped by 3 bases and J by 5 bases, with 14 bases between them. The CDR3 has 15 residues. The CDR3 nucleotides are TGTGCCACCAGCAGCCAATACCCGTCGGATCAGCCCCAGCATTTT. Translating gives CATSSQYPSDQPQHF.

This rearrangement joins TRBV7-6 to TRBJ2-5, with 10 positions matching TRBD2. This CDR3 spans 16 amino acids. Germline CDR1 SGHVS, CDR2 FNYEAQ. V shed 4 bases, J shed 4 bases, and the junction held 9 bases outside the gene matches. The CDR3 is CASSSRTSGGPETQYF. The CDR3 DNA reads TGTGCCAGCAGCTCCAGGACTAGCGGAGGGCCAGAGACCCAGTACTTC. The whole variable domain, remainder taken from reference TRBV7-6 and TRBJ2-5, is GAGVSQSPRYKVTKRGQDVALRCDPISGHVSLYWYRQALGQGPEFLTYFNYEAQQDKSGLPNDRFSAERPEGSISTLTIQRTEQRDSAMYRCASSSRTSGGPETQYFGPGTRLLVL.

The V and J genes are TRBV7-2 and TRBJ2-5; 13 bases align to TRBD2. Germline-derived CDR1 and CDR2 are SGHTA and FQGNSA. The CDR3 is 18 amino acids. The ends lost 5 bases at V and 5 bases at J; junction bases unmatched: 14. The DNA for the CDR3 is TGTGCCAGCAGCACAATGTCCGGGACTAGCGGGATCGGGGAGACCCAGTACTTC. Amino acid sequence: CASSTMSGTSGIGETQYF.